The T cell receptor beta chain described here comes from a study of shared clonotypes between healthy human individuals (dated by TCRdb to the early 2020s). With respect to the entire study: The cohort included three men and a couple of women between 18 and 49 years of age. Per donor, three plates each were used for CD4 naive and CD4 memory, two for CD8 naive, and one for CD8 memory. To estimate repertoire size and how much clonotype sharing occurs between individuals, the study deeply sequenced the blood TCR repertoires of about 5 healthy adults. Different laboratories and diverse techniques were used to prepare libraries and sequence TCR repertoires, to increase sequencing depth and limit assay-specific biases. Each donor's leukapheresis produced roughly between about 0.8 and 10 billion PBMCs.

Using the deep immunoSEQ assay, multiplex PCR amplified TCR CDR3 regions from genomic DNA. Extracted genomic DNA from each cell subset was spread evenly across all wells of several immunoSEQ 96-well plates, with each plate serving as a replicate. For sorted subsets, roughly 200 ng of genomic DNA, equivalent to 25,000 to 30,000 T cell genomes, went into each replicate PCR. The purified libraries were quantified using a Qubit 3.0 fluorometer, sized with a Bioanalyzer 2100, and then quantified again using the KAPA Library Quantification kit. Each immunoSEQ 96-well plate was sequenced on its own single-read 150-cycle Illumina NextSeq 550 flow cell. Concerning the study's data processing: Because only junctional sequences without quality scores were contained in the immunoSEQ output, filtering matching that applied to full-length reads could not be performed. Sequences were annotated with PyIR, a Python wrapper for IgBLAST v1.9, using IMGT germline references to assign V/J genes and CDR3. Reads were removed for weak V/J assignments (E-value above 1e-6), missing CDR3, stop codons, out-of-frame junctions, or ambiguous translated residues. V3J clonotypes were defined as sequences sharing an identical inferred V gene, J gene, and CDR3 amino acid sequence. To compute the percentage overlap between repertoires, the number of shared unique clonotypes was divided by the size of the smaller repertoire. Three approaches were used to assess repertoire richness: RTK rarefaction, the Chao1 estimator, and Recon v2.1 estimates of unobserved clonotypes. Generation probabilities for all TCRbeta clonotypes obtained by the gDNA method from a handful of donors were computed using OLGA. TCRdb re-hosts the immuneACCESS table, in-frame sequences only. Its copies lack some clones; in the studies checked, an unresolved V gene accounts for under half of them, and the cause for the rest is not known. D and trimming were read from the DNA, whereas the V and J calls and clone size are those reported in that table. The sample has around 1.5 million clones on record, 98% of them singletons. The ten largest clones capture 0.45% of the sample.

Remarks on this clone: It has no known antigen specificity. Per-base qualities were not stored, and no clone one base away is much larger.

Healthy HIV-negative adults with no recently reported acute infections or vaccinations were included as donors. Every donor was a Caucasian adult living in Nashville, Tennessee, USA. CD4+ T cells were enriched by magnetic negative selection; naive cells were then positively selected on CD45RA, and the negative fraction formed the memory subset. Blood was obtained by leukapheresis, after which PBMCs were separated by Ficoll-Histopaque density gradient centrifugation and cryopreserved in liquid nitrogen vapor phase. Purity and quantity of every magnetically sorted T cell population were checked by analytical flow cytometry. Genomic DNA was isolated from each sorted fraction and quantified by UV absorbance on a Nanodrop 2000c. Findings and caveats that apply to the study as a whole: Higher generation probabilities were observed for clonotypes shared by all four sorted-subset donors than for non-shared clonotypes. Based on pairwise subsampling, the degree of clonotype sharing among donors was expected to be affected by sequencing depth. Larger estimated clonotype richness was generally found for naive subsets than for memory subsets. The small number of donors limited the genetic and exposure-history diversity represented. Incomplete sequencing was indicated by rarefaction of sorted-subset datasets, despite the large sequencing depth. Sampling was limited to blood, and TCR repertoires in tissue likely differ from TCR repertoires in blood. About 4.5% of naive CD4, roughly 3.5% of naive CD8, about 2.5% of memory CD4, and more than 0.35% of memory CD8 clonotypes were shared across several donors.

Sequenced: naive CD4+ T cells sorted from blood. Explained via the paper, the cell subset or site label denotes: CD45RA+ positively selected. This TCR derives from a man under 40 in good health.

The CDR3 protein: CASSPHMGLPSRNTIYF. The DNA reads TGTGCCAGCAGCCCTCATATGGGACTACCGAGCAGAAACACCATATATTTT. The rearrangement combines TRBV28 with TRBJ1-3, with a weak D call of TRBD1 (5 bases match). The CDR3 measures 17 amino acids from cysteine to phenylalanine. CDR3 DNA is the only sequence kept; it has 51 bases, read in frame from the first base. Trimming removed 6 bases from V and 5 bases from J, leaving 23 bases between the germline ends. Via the germline V gene, CDR1 is MDHEN and CDR2 SYDVKM.